This TCR beta chain was sequenced in a study of PD-1 blockade in classical Hodgkin lymphoma. The assay was immunoSEQ multiplex PCR, and TCRdb's table has in-frame clones only and misses some. The table has tens of thousands of clones, 83% seen once; the top ten hold approximately 15%. Time point described: cycle 4 day 1 (C4D1), after 6 weeks of nivolumab. Every patient relapsed after autologous stem cell transplantation, and brentuximab vedotin exposure varied. Best outcomes ranged across complete response, partial response and progressive disease. This receptor was taken from a human donor with classical Hodgkin lymphoma. The sequencing here drew on peripheral blood mononuclear cells (PBMCs), taken before the fourth cycle of nivolumab.

CDR3 in amino acids: CASSWLTRDTQYF. CDR3 nucleotides: TGTGCCAGCAGCTGGCTCACTAGAGACACGCAGTATTTT. J is TRBJ2-3 and V is TRBV7-2; possibly TRBD2 for D (5 bases). V was trimmed by 4 bases and J by 9 bases, leaving 14 bases between them. The CDR3 extends over 13 amino acids. The germline gives CDR1 SGHTA, CDR2 FQGNSA.